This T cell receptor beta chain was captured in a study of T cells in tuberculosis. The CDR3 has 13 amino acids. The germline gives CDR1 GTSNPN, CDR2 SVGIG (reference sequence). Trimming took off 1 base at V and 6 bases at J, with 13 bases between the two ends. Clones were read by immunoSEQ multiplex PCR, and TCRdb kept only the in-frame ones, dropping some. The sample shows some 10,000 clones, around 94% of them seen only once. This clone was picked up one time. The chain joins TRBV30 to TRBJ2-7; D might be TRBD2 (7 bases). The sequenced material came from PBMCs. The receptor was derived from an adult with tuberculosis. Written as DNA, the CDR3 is TGTGCCTGGAGTGGGGCGGGGGCGGGCGAGCAGTACTTC. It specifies CAWSGAGAGEQYF.